This record concerns one TCR beta chain sequence. This entry comes from a study of blood T cell repertoires in COVID-19. About the research overall: The study drew acute and convalescent COVID-19 samples from the United States, Italy and Spain. Sources were T cells, B-cell-depleted T cells, or PBMCs; the material itself was cDNA or gDNA.

Authors' methods: Amplifying reference gene primers gave estimates of nucleated cell counts. The data were produced by immunoSEQ multiplex PCR, yet TCRdb's version contains in-frame clones alone and is incomplete. That table furnishes V, J and clone size, whereas the DNA furnished D and trimming. The data hold approximately 140,000 clones, with about 86% observed a single time. The sequence derives from a woman aged 60-75 years with acute or convalescent COVID-19. The source material was peripheral blood.

DNA for the CDR3: TGTGCCAGCAGCCAGGGACAGGGGGTGGATTACGAGCAGTACTTC. Translating gives CASSQGQGVDYEQYF. This chain connects TRBV5-4 to TRBJ2-7, with 11 bases fitting TRBD1. V lost 4 bases and J lost 4; bases outside the gene matches: 7. CDR1 and CDR2 (germline): SGHNT, YYREEE (reference sequence). This CDR3 region has 15 residues.